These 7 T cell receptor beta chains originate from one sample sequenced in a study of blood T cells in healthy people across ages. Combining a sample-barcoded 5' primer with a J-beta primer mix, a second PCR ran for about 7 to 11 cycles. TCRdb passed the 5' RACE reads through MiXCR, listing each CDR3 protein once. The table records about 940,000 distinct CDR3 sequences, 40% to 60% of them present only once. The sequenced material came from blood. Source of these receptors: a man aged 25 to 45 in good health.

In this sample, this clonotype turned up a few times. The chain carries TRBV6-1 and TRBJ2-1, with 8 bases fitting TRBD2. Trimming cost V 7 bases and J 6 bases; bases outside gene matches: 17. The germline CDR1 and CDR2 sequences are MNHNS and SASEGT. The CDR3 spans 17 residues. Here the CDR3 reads CASKHAIGGAGFNEQFF. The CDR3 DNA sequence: TGTGCCAGCAAGCACGCCATCGGGGGGGCCGGATTCAATGAGCAGTTCTTC.

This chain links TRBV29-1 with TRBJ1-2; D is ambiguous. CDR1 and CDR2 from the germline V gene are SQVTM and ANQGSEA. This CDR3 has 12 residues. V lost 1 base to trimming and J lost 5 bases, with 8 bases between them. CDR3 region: CSVEAAGYGYTF. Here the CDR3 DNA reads TGCAGCGTTGAAGCGGCTGGGTATGGCTACACCTTC.

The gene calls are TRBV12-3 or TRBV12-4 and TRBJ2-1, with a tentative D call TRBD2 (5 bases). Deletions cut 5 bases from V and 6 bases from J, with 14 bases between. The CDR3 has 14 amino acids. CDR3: CASSRDSGFNEQFF. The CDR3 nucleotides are TGTGCCAGCAGTAGGGATTCGGGATTCAATGAGCAGTTCTTC.

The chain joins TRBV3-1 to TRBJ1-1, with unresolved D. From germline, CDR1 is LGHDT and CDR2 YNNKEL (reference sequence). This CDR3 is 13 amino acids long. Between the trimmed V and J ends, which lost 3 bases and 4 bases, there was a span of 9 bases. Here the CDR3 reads CASSHGRATEAFF. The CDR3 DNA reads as TGTGCCAGCAGCCACGGGAGGGCCACTGAAGCTTTCTTT.

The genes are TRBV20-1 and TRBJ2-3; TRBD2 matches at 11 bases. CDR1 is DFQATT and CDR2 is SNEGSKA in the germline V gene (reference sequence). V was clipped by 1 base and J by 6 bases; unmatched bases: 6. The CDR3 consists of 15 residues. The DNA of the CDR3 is TGCAGTGCTAGAGCTGCTAGCGGGGGGCGGGATACGCAGTATTTT. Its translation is CSARAASGGRDTQYF.

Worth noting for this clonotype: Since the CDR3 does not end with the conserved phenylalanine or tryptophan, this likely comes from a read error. The CDR3 sequence: CASSSGTGTHEQYL. The DNA for the CDR3 is TGCGCCAGCAGCTCCGGGACAGGGACCCACGAGCAGTACCTC. The V and J genes are TRBV5-1 and TRBJ2-5; TRBD1 agrees at 9 bases. The assigned J gene may be wrong: the sequence end matches TRBJ2-7 better. Looked up from germline, CDR1 is SGHRS and CDR2 is YFSETQ. The CDR3 length is 14 residues.

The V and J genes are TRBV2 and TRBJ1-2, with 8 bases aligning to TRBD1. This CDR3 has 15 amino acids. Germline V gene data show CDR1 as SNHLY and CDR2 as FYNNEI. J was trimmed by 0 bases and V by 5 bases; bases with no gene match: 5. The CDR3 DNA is TGTGCCAGCAGTTTAGGACAGGGACCTAACTATGGCTACACCTTC. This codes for CASSLGQGPNYGYTF.